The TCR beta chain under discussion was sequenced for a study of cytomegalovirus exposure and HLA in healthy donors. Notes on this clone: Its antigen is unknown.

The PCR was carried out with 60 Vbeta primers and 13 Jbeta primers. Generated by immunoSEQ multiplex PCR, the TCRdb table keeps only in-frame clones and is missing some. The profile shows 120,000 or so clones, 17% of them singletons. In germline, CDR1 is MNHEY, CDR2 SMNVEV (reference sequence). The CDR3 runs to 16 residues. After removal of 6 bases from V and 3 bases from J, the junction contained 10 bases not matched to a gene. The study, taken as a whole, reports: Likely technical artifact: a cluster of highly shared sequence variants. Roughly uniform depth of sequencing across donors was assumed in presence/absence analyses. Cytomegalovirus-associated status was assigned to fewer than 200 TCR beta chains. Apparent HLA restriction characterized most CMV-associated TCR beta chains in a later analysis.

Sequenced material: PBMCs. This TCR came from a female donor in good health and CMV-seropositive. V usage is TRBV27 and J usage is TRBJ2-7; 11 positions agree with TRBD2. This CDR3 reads CASSLSLGLADYEQYF. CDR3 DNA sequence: TGTGCCAGCAGCCTATCTCTGGGACTAGCGGACTACGAGCAGTACTTC.